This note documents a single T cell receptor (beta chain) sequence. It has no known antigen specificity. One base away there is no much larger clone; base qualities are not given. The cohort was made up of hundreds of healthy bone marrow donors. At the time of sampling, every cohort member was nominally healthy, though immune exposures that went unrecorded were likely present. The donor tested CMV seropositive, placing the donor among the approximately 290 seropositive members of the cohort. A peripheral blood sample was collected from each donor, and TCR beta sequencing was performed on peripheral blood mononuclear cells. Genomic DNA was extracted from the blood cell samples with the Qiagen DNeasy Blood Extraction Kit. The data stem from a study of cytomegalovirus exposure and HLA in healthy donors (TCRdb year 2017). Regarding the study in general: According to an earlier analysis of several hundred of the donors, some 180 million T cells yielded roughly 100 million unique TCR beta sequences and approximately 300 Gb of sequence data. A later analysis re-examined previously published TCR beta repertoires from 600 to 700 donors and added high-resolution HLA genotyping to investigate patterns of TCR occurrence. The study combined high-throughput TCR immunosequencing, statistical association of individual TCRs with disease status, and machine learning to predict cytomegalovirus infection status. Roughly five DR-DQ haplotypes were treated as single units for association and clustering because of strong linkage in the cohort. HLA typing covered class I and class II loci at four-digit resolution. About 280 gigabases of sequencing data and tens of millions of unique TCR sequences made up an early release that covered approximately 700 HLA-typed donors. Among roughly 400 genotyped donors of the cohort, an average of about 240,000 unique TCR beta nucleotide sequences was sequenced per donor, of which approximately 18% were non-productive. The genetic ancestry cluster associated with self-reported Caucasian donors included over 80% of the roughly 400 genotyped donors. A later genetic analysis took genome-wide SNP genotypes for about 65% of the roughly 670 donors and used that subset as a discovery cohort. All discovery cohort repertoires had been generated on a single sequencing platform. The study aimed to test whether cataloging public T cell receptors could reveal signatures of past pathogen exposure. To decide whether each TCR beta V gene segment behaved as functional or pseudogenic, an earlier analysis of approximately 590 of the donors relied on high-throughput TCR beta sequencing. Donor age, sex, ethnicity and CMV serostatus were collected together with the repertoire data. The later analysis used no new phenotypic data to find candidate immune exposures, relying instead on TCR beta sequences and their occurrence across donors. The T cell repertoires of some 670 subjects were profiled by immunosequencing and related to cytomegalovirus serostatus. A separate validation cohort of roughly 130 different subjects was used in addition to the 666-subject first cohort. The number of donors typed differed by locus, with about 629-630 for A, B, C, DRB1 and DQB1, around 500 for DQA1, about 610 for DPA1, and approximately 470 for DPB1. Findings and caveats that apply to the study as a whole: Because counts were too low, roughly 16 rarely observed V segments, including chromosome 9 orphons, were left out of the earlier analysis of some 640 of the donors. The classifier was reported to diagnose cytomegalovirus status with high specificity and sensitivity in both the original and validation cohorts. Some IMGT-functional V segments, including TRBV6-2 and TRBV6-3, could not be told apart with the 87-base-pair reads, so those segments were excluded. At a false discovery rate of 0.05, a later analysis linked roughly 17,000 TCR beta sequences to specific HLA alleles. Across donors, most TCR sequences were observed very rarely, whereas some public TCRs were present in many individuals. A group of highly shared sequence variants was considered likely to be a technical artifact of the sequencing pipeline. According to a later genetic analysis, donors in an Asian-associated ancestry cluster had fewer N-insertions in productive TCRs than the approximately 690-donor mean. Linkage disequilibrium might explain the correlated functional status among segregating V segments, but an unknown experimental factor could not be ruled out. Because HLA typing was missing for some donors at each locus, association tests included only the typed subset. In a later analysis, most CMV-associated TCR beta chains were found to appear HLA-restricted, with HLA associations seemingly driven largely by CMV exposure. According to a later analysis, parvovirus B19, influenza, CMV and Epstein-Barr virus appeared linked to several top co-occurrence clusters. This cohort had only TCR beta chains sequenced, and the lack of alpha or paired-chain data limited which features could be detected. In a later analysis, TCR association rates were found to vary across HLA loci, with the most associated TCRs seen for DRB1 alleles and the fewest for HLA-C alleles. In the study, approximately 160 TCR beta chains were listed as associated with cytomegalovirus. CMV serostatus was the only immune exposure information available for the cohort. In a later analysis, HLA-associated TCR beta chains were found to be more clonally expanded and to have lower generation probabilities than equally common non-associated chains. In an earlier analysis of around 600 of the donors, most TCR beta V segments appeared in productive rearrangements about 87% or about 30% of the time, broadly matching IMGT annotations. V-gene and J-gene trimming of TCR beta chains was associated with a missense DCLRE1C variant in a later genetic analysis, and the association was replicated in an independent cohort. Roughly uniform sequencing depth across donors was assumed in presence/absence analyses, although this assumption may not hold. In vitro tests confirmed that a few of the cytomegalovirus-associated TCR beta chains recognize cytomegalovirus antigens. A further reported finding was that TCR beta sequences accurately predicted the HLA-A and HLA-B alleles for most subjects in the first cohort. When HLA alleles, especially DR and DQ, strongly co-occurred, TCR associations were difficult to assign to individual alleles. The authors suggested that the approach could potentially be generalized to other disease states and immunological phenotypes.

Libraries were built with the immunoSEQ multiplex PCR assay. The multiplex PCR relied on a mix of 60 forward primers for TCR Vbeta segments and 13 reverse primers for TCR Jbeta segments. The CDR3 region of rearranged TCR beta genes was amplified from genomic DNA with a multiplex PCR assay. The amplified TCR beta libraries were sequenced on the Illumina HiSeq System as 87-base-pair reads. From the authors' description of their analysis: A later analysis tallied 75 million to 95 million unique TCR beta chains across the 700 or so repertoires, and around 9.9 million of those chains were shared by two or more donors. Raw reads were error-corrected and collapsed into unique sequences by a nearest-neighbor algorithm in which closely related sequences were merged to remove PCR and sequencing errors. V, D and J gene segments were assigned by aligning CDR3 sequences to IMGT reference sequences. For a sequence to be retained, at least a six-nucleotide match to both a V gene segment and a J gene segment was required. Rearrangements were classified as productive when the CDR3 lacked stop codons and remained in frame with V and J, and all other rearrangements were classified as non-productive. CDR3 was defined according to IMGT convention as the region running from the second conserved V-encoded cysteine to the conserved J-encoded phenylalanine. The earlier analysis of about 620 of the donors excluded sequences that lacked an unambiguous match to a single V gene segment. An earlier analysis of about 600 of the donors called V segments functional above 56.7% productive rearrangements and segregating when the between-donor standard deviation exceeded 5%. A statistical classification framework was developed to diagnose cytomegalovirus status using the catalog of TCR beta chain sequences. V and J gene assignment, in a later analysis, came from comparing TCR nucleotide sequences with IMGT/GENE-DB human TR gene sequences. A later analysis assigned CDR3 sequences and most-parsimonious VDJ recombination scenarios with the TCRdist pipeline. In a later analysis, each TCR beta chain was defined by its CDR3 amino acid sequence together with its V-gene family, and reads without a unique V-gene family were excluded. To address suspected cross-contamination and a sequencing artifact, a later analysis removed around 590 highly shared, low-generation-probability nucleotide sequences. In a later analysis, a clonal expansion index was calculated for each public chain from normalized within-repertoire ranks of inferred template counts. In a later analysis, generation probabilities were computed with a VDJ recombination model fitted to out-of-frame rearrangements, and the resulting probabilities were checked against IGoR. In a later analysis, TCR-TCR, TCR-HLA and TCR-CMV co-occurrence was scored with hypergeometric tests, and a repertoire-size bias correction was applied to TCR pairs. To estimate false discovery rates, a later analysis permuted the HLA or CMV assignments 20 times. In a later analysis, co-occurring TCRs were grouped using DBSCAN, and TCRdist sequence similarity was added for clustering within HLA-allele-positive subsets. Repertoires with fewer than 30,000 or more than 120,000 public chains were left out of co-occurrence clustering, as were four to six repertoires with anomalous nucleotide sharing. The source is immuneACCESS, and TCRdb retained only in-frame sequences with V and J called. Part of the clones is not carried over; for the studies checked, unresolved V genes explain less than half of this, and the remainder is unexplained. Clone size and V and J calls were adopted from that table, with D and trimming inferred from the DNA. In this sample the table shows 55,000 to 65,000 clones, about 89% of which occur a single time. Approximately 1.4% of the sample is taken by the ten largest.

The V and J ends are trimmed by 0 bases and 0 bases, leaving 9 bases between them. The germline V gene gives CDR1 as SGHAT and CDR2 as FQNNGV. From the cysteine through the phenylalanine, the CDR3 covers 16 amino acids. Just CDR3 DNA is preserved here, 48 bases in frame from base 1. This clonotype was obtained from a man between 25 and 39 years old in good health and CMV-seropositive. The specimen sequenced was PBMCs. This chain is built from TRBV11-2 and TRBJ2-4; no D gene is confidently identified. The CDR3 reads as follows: CASSLDRRLAKNIQYF. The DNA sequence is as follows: TGTGCCAGCAGCTTAGATCGGCGGTTAGCCAAAAACATTCAGTACTTC. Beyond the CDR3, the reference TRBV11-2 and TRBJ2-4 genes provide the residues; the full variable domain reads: EAGVAQSPRYKIIEKRQSVAFWCNPISGHATLYWYQQILGQGPKLLIQFQNNGVVDDSQLPKDRFSAERLKGVDSTLKIQPAKLEDSAVYLCASSLDRRLAKNIQYFGAGTRLSVL.